Sequencing of this T cell receptor (beta chain) was carried out in a study of T cell clonotyping in hematopoietic cell transplantation. Comment on this clone: Its antigen is unknown.

The CDR3 consists of 13 residues. V was pared by 3 bases and J by 0 bases, with 6 bases between. Germline lookup yields CDR1 SGHDT and CDR2 YYEEEE. Study-level findings and limits: Pathologically expanded recipient clonotypes increased progressively from day 30 to day 180 as diversity fell. Without cell sorting, CD4 versus CD8 contributions remain unresolved. Higher Inverse Simpson Index values in graft donor and pretransplant recipient predicted broader posttransplant TCR diversity.

Recipients were bled about 28 days pretransplant and at posttransplant days 30, 100, 180. Some clones are missing from TCRdb's copy, which holds only in-frame ones; the method was immunoSEQ multiplex PCR. In the table there are approximately 17,000 clones, more than 60% of which are singletons. The TCR comes from a male patient aged 45-59 years who had an allogeneic stem cell transplant from an unrelated donor, so T cells may come from the graft donor. Some clones in this sample may be carry-over from other donors' samples. The sequencing here drew on PBMCs, taken 30 days after allogeneic stem cell transplant. This rearrangement joins TRBV5-6 to TRBJ1-1; D not certain. Here the CDR3 reads CASSSRLNTEAFF. The CDR3 DNA follows: TGTGCCAGCAGCTCCCGATTGAACACTGAAGCTTTCTTT.